This T cell receptor (beta chain) was observed in a study of Graves' ophthalmopathy and Graves' hyperthyroidism. Hyperthyroidism showing no ophthalmopathy within 18 months of follow-up was stable. PBMCs were isolated by Ficoll-Paque density gradient centrifugation, using about 9.5 ml of fresh peripheral blood as the starting material. In germline, CDR1 is GTSNPN, CDR2 SVGIG (reference sequence). Trimming took off 2 bases at V and 0 bases at J, with 10 bases between the two ends. The CDR3 is 15 amino acids. Amplification of the TCR beta CDR3 regions used RNA transcripts (as template). Second-round multiplex PCR came after first-round RT-PCR with HTBI primers. TCRdb fed the multiplex PCR reads into MiXCR, producing one record per CDR3 protein. The table shows hundreds of thousands of distinct CDR3 sequences, with roughly 21% occurring only once.

This TCR was recovered from a woman aged 18-29 years with stable Graves' hyperthyroidism. The sequenced sample consisted of peripheral blood. J is TRBJ2-2 and V is TRBV30, with D possibly TRBD2 on 6 matching bases. The CDR3 here is CAWSPIAANTGELFF. For the CDR3, the DNA is TGTGCCTGGAGTCCTATAGCGGCGAACACCGGGGAGCTGTTTTTT.